This T cell receptor (beta chain) is from a study of early T cells in non-severe SARS-CoV-2 infection. Study as a whole: Unsorted whole-blood RNA was sequenced in bulk, leaving chains unpaired. Whole-study findings and limits: Private and CD4 specificities were missed by VDJdb matching, skewed to anti-spike CD8.

This clonotype was counted many times. What it recognizes is unknown. Attachment of unique molecular identifiers to individual cDNA molecules was performed. From the 5' RACE reads, TCRdb called clonotypes with MiXCR, one entry per CDR3 protein. The sample records 60,000 to 75,000 distinct CDR3 sequences, roughly 4.6% being singletons. The receptor was derived from an adult who was a healthcare worker with PCR-confirmed SARS-CoV-2 infection or an uninfected control (not recorded which). The donor label of this sample is uncertain. The specimen was whole blood, collected at baseline.

The CDR3 protein is CASRDNIGTQYF. The CDR3 bases are TGTGCCAGCAGGGACAACATAGGGACCCAGTACTTC. The chain recombines TRBV6-5 with TRBJ2-5, with D perhaps matching TRBD1 (5 bases). Between the trimmed V and J ends, which lost 6 bases and 7 bases, there was a span of 12 bases. Germline CDR1 reads MNHEY; CDR2 reads SVGAGI. The CDR3 consists of 12 residues.